This TCR beta chain was sequenced in a study of shared clonotypes between healthy human individuals. Libraries were prepared by immunoSEQ multiplex PCR; TCRdb keeps only in-frame clonotypes and omits some of them. The sample lists roughly 760,000 clones, around 72% occurring once. CDR3 length: 15 residues. Between the trimmed V and J ends, which lost 1 base and 0 bases, there was a span of 9 bases. The germline gives CDR1 SGHDN, CDR2 FVKESK. This sequence joins TRBV14 and TRBJ1-1, with D possibly being TRBD1 (5 bases). Sequenced input: memory CD4+ T cells sorted from blood. Specified subset: CD45RA-negative fraction. The receptor comes from a woman in her thirties in good health. The CDR3 loop reads CASSQAGALNTEAFF. CDR3 sequence (DNA): TGTGCCAGCAGCCAAGCCGGGGCCTTGAACACTGAAGCTTTCTTT.